The 16 T cell receptor beta chains reported below all come from one sample, sequenced in a study of OX40 agonist ivuxolimab in advanced cancers. Measured with immunoSEQ multiplex PCR; TCRdb has only the in-frame clones, and not every one. The data contain about 45,000 clones, about 89% of them singletons. Sequencing was performed on CD4+ or CD8+ T cells sorted from blood, taken in a trial of the OX40 agonist ivuxolimab. These receptors came from an adult with an advanced solid tumor such as melanoma, head and neck, liver or kidney cancer.

This clone was observed once. This chain joins TRBV11-2 and TRBJ2-4; D remains ambiguous. This CDR3 spans 15 amino acids. V lost 0 bases and J 3 bases, leaving 9 bases between the germline ends. The germline CDR1 and CDR2 sequences are SGHAT and FQNNGV. The CDR3 DNA reads TGTGCCAGCAGCTTAGAGTATGGCAGCAAAAACATTCAGTACTTC. Its protein is CASSLEYGSKNIQYF. The whole variable domain, filled in from reference TRBV11-2 and TRBJ2-4, reads EAGVAQSPRYKIIEKRQSVAFWCNPISGHATLYWYQQILGQGPKLLIQFQNNGVVDDSQLPKDRFSAERLKGVDSTLKIQPAKLEDSAVYLCASSLEYGSKNIQYFGAGTRLSVL.

This clone appeared a few times. The chain couples TRBV2 to TRBJ2-6; D unclear. The length of the CDR3 is 14 residues. Germline loops: CDR1 SNHLY, CDR2 FYNNEI. V was cut by 4 bases and J by 0 bases, with 4 bases left in between. CDR3: CASSGDSGANVLTF. The CDR3 region has the DNA TGTGCCAGCAGTGGGGACTCTGGGGCCAACGTCCTGACTTTC.

This chain uses TRBV9 with TRBJ2-4, with D possibly matching TRBD2 (6 bases). This CDR3 region has 13 residues. Trimming pared 0 bases from V and 5 bases from J, leaving 6 bases between. Looked up from germline, CDR1 is SGDLS and CDR2 is YYNGEE. The CDR3 region is CASSVGGENIQYF. DNA for the CDR3: TGTGCCAGCAGCGTAGGCGGGGAAAACATTCAGTACTTC.

This chain connects TRBV5-5 to TRBJ2-7; D gene ambiguous. Germline CDR1 is SGHKS and CDR2 is YYEKEE (reference sequence). CDR3 length: 15 amino acids. V lost 1 base and J 0 bases, leaving 11 bases between the germline ends. The CDR3 loop reads CASSLFRMSSYEQYF. CDR3 coding DNA: TGTGCCAGCAGCTTGTTTCGAATGAGCTCCTACGAGCAGTACTTC. Full variable domain (missing parts from reference TRBV5-5 and TRBJ2-7): DAGVTQSPTHLIKTRGQQVTLRCSPISGHKSVSWYQQVLGQGPQFIFQYYEKEERGRGNFPDRFSARQFPNYSSELNVNALLLGDSALYLCASSLFRMSSYEQYFGPGTRLTVT.

This clone showed up just a few times. The junction departs from the called germline gene at one end, perhaps through a read error. The chain has TRBV5-1 and TRBJ2-1, with D hard to call. Looked up from germline, CDR1 is SGHRS and CDR2 is YFSETQ. The CDR3 consists of 13 residues. CDR3 loop: CASTFGQYNEQFF. CDR3 nucleotides: TGTGCCAGCACCTTTGGGCAGTACAATGAGCAGTTCTTC.

The chain recombines TRBV5-6 with TRBJ2-1; 12 bases fit TRBD2. CDR3 length: 14 amino acids. The V and J ends lost 2 bases and 10 bases, in that order; junction bases with no gene match: 4. Germline CDR1 SGHDT, CDR2 YYEEEE. In nucleotides, the CDR3 is TGTGCCAGCAGCTTTCTAGCGGGGGGGCGGGAGCAGTTCTTC. This gives the protein CASSFLAGGREQFF.

This chain connects TRBV5-1 to TRBJ1-6, with 10 bases that match TRBD1. The V and J ends lost 4 bases and 0 bases, in that order; junction bases with no gene match: 4. Looked up from germline, CDR1 is SGHRS and CDR2 is YFSETQ. The CDR3 runs 17 residues. The chain's CDR3 is CASSPDRGSSYNSPLHF. DNA for the CDR3: TGCGCCAGCAGCCCGGACAGGGGGAGCTCCTATAATTCACCCCTCCACTTT.

The V and J genes are TRBV9 and TRBJ2-1, with 10 bases identical to TRBD2. The CDR3 totals 16 residues. Germline V lookup: CDR1 SGDLS, CDR2 YYNGEE. The V and J ends lost 4 bases and 7 bases, in that order; junction bases with no gene match: 11. The CDR3 region has the DNA TGTGCCAGCAGCCCAGAGGGAGCGGGGGGGCGAAATGAGCAGTTCTTC. It yields the protein CASSPEGAGGRNEQFF.

The chain has TRBV7-9 and TRBJ1-2; D remains unclear. V dropped 2 bases and J dropped 0 bases, with 16 bases sitting between them. In germline, CDR1 is SEHNR, CDR2 FQNEAQ (reference sequence). This CDR3 is built from 17 residues. The CDR3 reads CASSLRTAEIPNYGYTF. Here the CDR3 DNA reads TGTGCCAGCAGCTTAAGGACGGCAGAGATACCTAACTATGGCTACACCTTC.

The V call is TRBV15, the J call TRBJ1-2, with D uncertain. The V gene's germline CDR1 is LNHNV and CDR2 YYDKDF (reference sequence). CDR3 length equals 15 residues. With 6 bases removed from V and 4 bases from J, the gap between germline ends came to 18 bases. CDR3 coding DNA: TGTGCCACCAGAAGCCCGAGGGCAGGTGTCTATGGCTACACCTTC. Protein sequence: CATRSPRAGVYGYTF.

The chain combines TRBV7-9 with TRBJ2-2, with 7 positions matching TRBD1. CDR3 length: 13 residues. Germline V gene sequence: CDR1 SEHNR, CDR2 FQNEAQ (reference sequence). The junction had 3 bases not matched to a gene; V was cut back by 5 bases and J by 6 bases. The CDR3 reads CASSQQGAGELFF. The CDR3, as DNA: TGTGCCAGCAGCCAGCAGGGGGCCGGGGAGCTGTTTTTT.

This chain connects TRBV5-1 to TRBJ2-5; 12 bases are a match to TRBD2. V trimming: 4 bases; J trimming: 1 base; junction bases outside the gene matches: 5. Germline V gene lookup returns CDR1 SGHRS and CDR2 YFSETQ. The length of the CDR3 is 16 residues. CDR3 DNA sequence: TGCGCCAGCAGCCCTGGACTAGCGGGACTCCAAGAGACCCAGTACTTC. This codes for CASSPGLAGLQETQYF.

The CDR3 protein is CASSLTGQSGEQFF. The CDR3 DNA sequence: TGTGCCAGCAGCCTAACGGGACAGTCTGGAGAGCAGTTCTTC. J is TRBJ2-1 and V is TRBV6-5, with 7 bases identical to TRBD1. Trimming removed 6 bases from V and 10 bases from J; junction bases left unmatched: 12. The CDR3 is 14 residues long. Germline V CDR1 and CDR2: MNHEY, SVGAGI.

The V gene is TRBV14, the J gene TRBJ2-3; D uncertain. The CDR3 is 17 amino acids. Trimming removed 0 bases from V and 4 bases from J, with 17 bases in between. Germline V gene sequence: CDR1 SGHDN, CDR2 FVKESK. CDR3 loop: CASSQDYRSVGPDTQYF. The CDR3 region has the DNA TGTGCCAGCAGCCAAGATTATCGGTCGGTCGGGCCAGATACGCAGTATTTT. The whole variable domain, remainder taken from reference TRBV14 and TRBJ2-3, is EAGVTQFPSHSVIEKGQTVTLRCDPISGHDNLYWYRRVMGKEIKFLLHFVKESKQDESGMPNNRFLAERTGGTYSTLKVQPAELEDSGVYFCASSQDYRSVGPDTQYFGPGTRLTVL.

The genes are TRBV30 and TRBJ1-2; 8 nucleotides agree with TRBD1. The germline gives CDR1 GTSNPN, CDR2 SVGIG (reference sequence). Losses at the gene ends were 3 bases for V and 10 bases for J; bases not matched to a gene: 13. The CDR3 has 14 residues. As DNA, the CDR3 is TGTGCCTGGAGCATCGAAGGACAGGGCCACGACTACACCTTC. Its translation: CAWSIEGQGHDYTF.

This clone has only one observation. The chain carries TRBV5-6 and TRBJ1-6, with TRBD1 matching 7 bases. Per germline, CDR1 SGHDT and CDR2 YYEEEE. V lost 2 bases, J lost 6 bases, and 8 bases stayed unmatched. This CDR3 region has 16 residues. The CDR3 sequence is CASSLISGQRNSPLHF. The CDR3 DNA follows: TGTGCCAGCAGCTTAATTTCGGGACAGCGTAATTCACCCCTCCACTTT.